Presented here are 12 T cell receptor beta chains from one specimen sequenced in a study of early T cells in non-severe SARS-CoV-2 infection (dated by TCRdb to the early 2020s). Libraries were constructed by 5' RACE. The reads were generated on a NextSeq 500. The public reads were reprocessed in TCRdb via fastp at Q25 and MiXCR, keeping in-frame beta chains. Each record represents a unique CDR3 protein, reported with the most common genes and DNA among its rows. Across this sample there are about 66,000 distinct CDR3 sequences, with more than 15% seen only once. The ten largest clones represent more than 7.5% of the sample. The sample consisted of whole blood, taken at baseline. The origin of the receptors is an adult who was a healthcare worker with PCR-confirmed SARS-CoV-2 infection or an uninfected control (not recorded which).

This clonotype turned up a few times. The chain employs TRBV3-1 and TRBJ1-3; 7 positions match TRBD1. From germline, CDR1 is LGHDT and CDR2 YNNKEL (reference sequence). J gave up 2 bases and V 4 bases, and 8 bases lay outside the gene matches. The CDR3 has 16 residues. Written as DNA, the CDR3 is TGTGCCAGCAGCCCGTACCGGGACAGCACTGGAAACACCATATATTTT. Protein: CASSPYRDSTGNTIYF. Combining the CDR3 with reference TRBV3-1 and TRBJ1-3 gives the whole variable domain DTAVSQTPKYLVTQMGNDKSIKCEQNLGHDTMYWYKQDSKKFLKIMFSYNNKELIINETVPNRFSPKSPDKAHLNLHINSLELGDSAVYFCASSPYRDSTGNTIYFGEGSWLTVV.

This clonotype came up a few times. V and J are TRBV5-5 and TRBJ2-5; no firm D call. The CDR3 runs 14 residues. The V end was cut by 2 bases, the J end by 4 bases, with 12 bases between. CDR1 and CDR2 from the germline V gene are SGHKS and YYEKEE (reference sequence). CDR3 residues: CASSFLDPGETQYF. As DNA, the CDR3 is TGTGCCAGCAGCTTCTTGGACCCAGGAGAGACCCAGTACTTC.

This clonotype was seen only a few times. The chain joins TRBV19 to TRBJ1-2; D not resolved. Trimming removed 5 bases at V and 5 bases at J, with 6 bases between. CDR1 and CDR2 from the germline V gene are LNHDA and SQIVND (reference sequence). The CDR3 spans 11 residues. The CDR3: CASSDGYGYTF. Written as DNA, the CDR3 is TGTGCCAGTAGTGACGGATATGGCTACACCTTC.

The V and J genes are TRBV4-3 and TRBJ1-2, with a weak D call TRBD1 (5 bases). Between the trimmed V and J ends, which lost 4 bases and 4 bases, there was a span of 10 bases. From germline, CDR1 is LGHNA and CDR2 YSLEER. CDR3 length: 13 residues. DNA of the CDR3: TGCGCCAGCAGCCTAACAGGAGTCTATGGCTACACCTTC. Its protein product is CASSLTGVYGYTF.

This clonotype was seen once. The V gene is TRBV6-6, the J gene TRBJ2-3; tentatively, D is TRBD1 or TRBD2 (6 bases each). Trimming left V 6 bases short and J 4 bases short, with 17 bases between. The germline V gene encodes CDR1 MNHNY and CDR2 SVGAGI (reference sequence). CDR3 length: 15 residues. The CDR3 DNA is TGTGCCAGCAGGCCCGGTAAGGGGGAGGCAGATACGCAGTATTTT. Protein: CASRPGKGEADTQYF.

This clonotype showed up just a few times. The chain carries TRBV14 and TRBJ2-7; tentative D call: TRBD1 (5 bases). Trimming took 1 base from V and 5 from J, leaving 12 bases between them. CDR3 length: 14 residues. The germline CDR1 and CDR2 sequences are SGHDN and FVKESK. CDR3 loop: CASSQGSRANEQYF. The CDR3 DNA follows: TGTGCCAGCAGCCAAGGGAGCAGGGCCAACGAGCAGTACTTC.

The table lists this clonotype with a few counts. The genes are TRBV20-1 and TRBJ2-1; D is possibly TRBD1 or TRBD2 (6 bases each). The germline V gene has CDR1 DFQATT and CDR2 SNEGSKA (reference sequence). CDR3 size: 13 residues. Trimming pared 6 bases from V and 5 bases from J, leaving 14 bases between. The CDR3 loop is CSAPVRGDNEQFF. CDR3 sequence (DNA): TGCAGTGCGCCAGTTAGGGGGGACAATGAGCAGTTCTTC.

The chain employs TRBV12-3 or TRBV12-4 and TRBJ1-1, with TRBD1 identical over 9 bases. With 6 bases clipped from V and 3 bases from J, the junction kept 11 bases outside the gene matches. This CDR3 has 16 amino acids. The CDR3, as DNA: TGTGCCAGCAGCTATTCCGGGACAGGGTCGTACACTGAAGCTTTCTTT. Translated, it gives CASSYSGTGSYTEAFF.

This chain links TRBV6-5 with TRBJ1-5, with TRBD1 identical over 7 bases. The V and J ends lost 0 bases and 4 bases, in that order; junction bases with no gene match: 3. The CDR3 loop spans 15 amino acids. Per the germline V gene, CDR1 is MNHEY and CDR2 is SVGAGI. The chain's CDR3 is CASSYSGQPNQPQHF. The CDR3 DNA sequence: TGTGCCAGCAGTTACTCGGGACAGCCGAATCAGCCCCAGCATTTT.

The chain carries TRBV5-1 and TRBJ2-7, with 7 bases aligning to TRBD1. The CDR3 covers 14 residues. Germline CDR1 is SGHRS and CDR2 is YFSETQ. The trim removed 4 bases at V and 3 bases at J, leaving 7 bases unmatched. In DNA, the CDR3 is TGCGCCAGCAGCCTGGGACAGCCCAACTACGAGCAGTACTTC. This encodes CASSLGQPNYEQYF.

By sample fraction, this clonotype is medium-sized. This chain's CDR3 is CASSETSGGTDTQYF. The CDR3 DNA follows: TGTGCCAGCAGTGAGACTAGCGGGGGCACAGATACGCAGTATTTT. This chain joins TRBV6-1 and TRBJ2-3; TRBD2 aligns across 11 bases. This CDR3 comprises 15 residues. Germline CDR1 and CDR2: MNHNS and SASEGT. V shed 3 bases, J shed 1 base, and the junction held 0 bases outside the gene matches.

This chain uses TRBV3-1 with TRBJ2-4; no clear D gene. Germline loops: CDR1 LGHDT, CDR2 YNNKEL (reference sequence). This CDR3 comprises 17 residues. Trimming removed 1 base from V and 0 bases from J, with 13 bases in between. CDR3 sequence (DNA): TGTGCCAGCAGCCAAGTAAGGAAAGGCCTAGCCAAAAACATTCAGTACTTC. It yields the protein CASSQVRKGLAKNIQYF.